This TCR beta chain was documented in a study of shared clonotypes between healthy human individuals. Study details: Aged 18 to 49, the donors were a couple of women and a few men. Each donor's CD8 memory used one plate, CD8 naive two, each CD4 subset three.

For sorted subsets, about 0.2 ug DNA per replicate equaled approximately 30,000 T cell genomes. Clones were read by immunoSEQ multiplex PCR, and TCRdb kept only the in-frame ones, dropping some. This sample has approximately 530,000 clones, with 90% to 97% found just once. Study results and limitations: Non-shared clonotypes were found to have lower generation probabilities than the clonotypes that were shared by all four of the sorted-subset donors.

In the case of this clone: Its antigen is as yet unknown.

This TCR came from a woman aged 25 to 39 in good health. Sequenced: naive CD4+ T cells sorted from blood. Subset described: CD45RA+ positively selected.

The chain's CDR3 is CASSGFGPGTGELFF. CDR3 coding DNA: TGTGCCAGCAGCGGGTTCGGGCCCGGCACCGGGGAGCTGTTTTTT. The rearrangement links TRBV13 to TRBJ2-2, with no clear D. CDR3 length equals 15 residues. CDR1 and CDR2 (germline): PRHDT, FYEKMQ (reference sequence). Trimming pared 5 bases from V and 4 bases from J, leaving 14 bases between.